Each of the 2 T cell receptor beta chains below was sequenced from the same sample in a study of blood T cell repertoires in COVID-19. Repertoires were generated with immunoSEQ multiplex PCR, while TCRdb's copy carries only in-frame clones and drops some. The profile covers some 380,000 clones, with roughly 87% appearing a single time and 2% to 2.5% taken by the ten largest. Material: PBMCs or T cells enriched from blood (not recorded which). These receptors originate from a middle-aged woman with acute COVID-19.

This chain uses TRBV18 with TRBJ1-2, with 7 bases that match TRBD1. CDR1 is KGHSH and CDR2 is LQKENI in the germline V gene. The CDR3 covers 14 residues. Trimming took 0 bases from V and 5 from J; bases not matched to a gene: 3. The CDR3 spells CASSPPGGMYGYTF. The CDR3 nucleotides read TGTGCCAGCTCACCACCAGGGGGCATGTATGGCTACACCTTC.

V gene TRBV15 combines with J gene TRBJ2-7; D gene uncertain. This CDR3 spans 14 amino acids. Trimming pared 4 bases from V and 6 bases from J, leaving 16 bases between. Looked up from germline, CDR1 is LNHNV and CDR2 is YYDKDF (reference sequence). The CDR3 DNA is TGTGCCACCAGCACCAGATATAACCTTGGCGAGCAGTACTTC. It codes for CATSTRYNLGEQYF.